Below, 25 T cell receptor beta chains from the same sample are listed, as sequenced in a study of identical twins (dated by TCRdb to the mid-2010s). The library was obtained by 5' RACE. The sample was run on an Illumina HiSeq 2000. TCRdb reworked the public reads: Q25 trimming with fastp, MiXCR clone assembly, productive beta chains retained. Every entry covers one CDR3 protein and lists the most common genes and DNA from its rows. The sample table lists around 220,000 distinct CDR3 sequences, around an eighth of them with a count of one. The ten largest make up 8.8% of the sample. Sequencing was performed on memory (CD45RO+) T cells sorted from blood. In the paper's terms, the cell subset or site label means: CD45RO+ enriched T cells. All receptors derive from a woman between 18 and 29 years old in good health.

A remark on this clonotype: A junction boundary mismatches the germline segment, possibly from a read error. The chain uses TRBV6-5 and TRBJ2-7; 7 nucleotides match TRBD2. This CDR3 has 14 amino acids. Per germline, CDR1 MNHEY and CDR2 SVGAGI. The CDR3 reads CASSYGGGIYEQHF. The CDR3 DNA reads as TGTGCCAGCAGTTACGGGGGGGGGATCTACGAGCAGCACTTC.

This clonotype was detected a few times. The V and J genes are TRBV6-1 and TRBJ1-2; no reliable D call. The CDR3 extends over 13 amino acids. The germline V and J ends were trimmed by 6 bases and 6 bases, with 14 bases remaining between them. CDR1 is MNHNS, CDR2 SASEGT, per germline. CDR3 sequence reads: CASSRTVFDGYTF. As DNA, the CDR3 is TGTGCCAGCAGCCGGACCGTATTTGATGGCTACACCTTC.

The V and J genes are TRBV15 and TRBJ2-2, with D maybe TRBD2 (7 bases). Germline V gene sequence: CDR1 LNHNV, CDR2 YYDKDF (reference sequence). This CDR3 has 17 residues. The V gene lost 5 bases and the J gene lost 2 bases, with 18 bases spanning the gap. CDR3 loop: CATSGLSGGGNTGELFF. The CDR3 DNA is TGTGCCACCAGCGGCCTGAGCGGCGGGGGCAACACCGGGGAGCTGTTTTTT.

This clonotype was picked up a small number of times. The chain has TRBV7-9 and TRBJ2-1; TRBD2 might be the D (5 bases). This CDR3 has 12 residues. CDR1 SEHNR and CDR2 FQNEAQ come from the germline V gene (reference sequence). V was cut by 8 bases and J by 4 bases, with 9 bases left in between. The CDR3: CASSEAYNEQFF. The CDR3, as DNA: TGTGCCAGCTCGGAGGCGTACAATGAGCAGTTCTTC.

Note on this clonotype: The junction departs from germline at one end; a sequencing error may be responsible. This sequence joins TRBV6-6 and TRBJ1-1, with TRBD1 identical over 8 bases. The CDR3 is 13 amino acids. Looked up from germline, CDR1 is MNHNY and CDR2 is SVGAGI (reference sequence). The chain's CDR3 is CASRGTAGTGGNF. Written as DNA, the CDR3 is TGTGCCAGCAGAGGTACTGCCGGGACAGGAGGGAATTTT.

This clonotype has just a few counts. The chain employs TRBV5-1 and TRBJ2-1; D remains ambiguous. CDR3 length equals 13 residues. Germline CDR1 and CDR2: SGHRS and YFSETQ. The germline V and J ends were trimmed by 4 bases and 12 bases, with 17 bases remaining between them. CDR3 nucleotide sequence: TGCGCCAGCAGCCTAGAGCGTGGGTCCGCGCAGTTCTTC. Protein: CASSLERGSAQFF.

This chain uses TRBV4-1 with TRBJ1-6; D is perhaps TRBD1 (6 bases). Trimming left V 0 bases short and J 13 bases short, with 10 bases between. This CDR3 is 13 amino acids long. Germline CDR1 and CDR2: MGHRA and YSYEKL. The CDR3 is CASSQETGTPLHF. CDR3 nucleotides: TGCGCCAGCAGCCAAGAAACAGGGACCCCCCTCCACTTT.

The rearrangement uses TRBV6-4 and TRBJ2-2, with TRBD2 matching 10 bases. Trimming cost V 4 bases and J 4 bases; bases outside gene matches: 0. Germline CDR1 MRHNA, CDR2 SNTAGT. The CDR3 consists of 14 residues. In nucleotides, the CDR3 is TGTGCCAGCAGTGTAGCGGGGGGCACCGGGGAGCTGTTTTTT. Amino acids: CASSVAGGTGELFF.

The chain has TRBV9 and TRBJ2-1; 7 bases are shared with TRBD2. The CDR3 is 14 residues long. Trimming at V came to 4 bases and at J to 5 bases, leaving 6 bases not matched to a gene. The germline gives CDR1 SGDLS, CDR2 YYNGEE. CDR3 nucleotides: TGTGCCAGCAGCACTAGCGTGGAGAACAATGAGCAGTTCTTC. Its translation: CASSTSVENNEQFF.

The chain is built from TRBV19 and TRBJ2-2; TRBD2 matches at 15 bases. Germline CDR1 and CDR2: LNHDA and SQIVND (reference sequence). This CDR3 contains 19 residues. The V segment lost 7 bases and the J segment 8 bases; nucleotides outside the gene matches: 17. In nucleotides, the CDR3 is TGTGCCAGTACCACCCTGGGACCGGGACTAGCGGGGGGCTCTGGGGAGCTGTTTTTT. This encodes CASTTLGPGLAGGSGELFF.

The chain is built from TRBV6-1 and TRBJ1-1; 11 bases match TRBD1. The ends lost 6 bases at V and 0 bases at J; junction bases unmatched: 9. The germline V gene encodes CDR1 MNHNS and CDR2 SASEGT. The CDR3 consists of 17 residues. The CDR3 sequence is CASRPGTGGRMNTEAFF. CDR3 nucleotide sequence: TGTGCCAGCAGGCCCGGGACAGGGGGTAGAATGAACACTGAAGCTTTCTTT.

This clonotype has just a few counts. The chain's CDR3 is CSDLRGGTDTQYF. CDR3 DNA: TGCAGCGACCTTCGAGGGGGGACAGATACGCAGTATTTT. The V gene is TRBV29-1, the J gene TRBJ2-3, with D perhaps given as TRBD1 or TRBD2 (6 bases each). The CDR3 covers 13 residues. The germline gives CDR1 SQVTM, CDR2 ANQGSEA. The V end was cut by 7 bases, the J end by 3 bases, with 14 bases between.

The chain employs TRBV7-3 and TRBJ2-2; D may correspond to TRBD1 or TRBD2 (6 bases each). Trimming pared 1 base from V and 6 bases from J, leaving 12 bases between. CDR3 size: 15 residues. The germline V gene has CDR1 SGHTA and CDR2 FQGTGA. The CDR3 is CASSLRPGEAGELFF. In nucleotides, the CDR3 is TGTGCCAGCAGCTTAAGGCCAGGGGAGGCCGGGGAGCTGTTTTTT.

This clonotype was seen at least ten times. This sequence joins TRBV4-3 and TRBJ1-1, with a weak D call TRBD1 (5 bases). Trimming took 6 bases from V and 1 from J, leaving 12 bases between them. The germline V gene encodes CDR1 LGHNA and CDR2 YSLEER. This CDR3 spans 14 amino acids. This CDR3 is CASRTVGGNTEAFF. The CDR3 nucleotides are TGCGCCAGCAGGACCGTTGGGGGGAACACTGAAGCTTTCTTT.

This clonotype came up a few times. The V and J genes are TRBV29-1 and TRBJ2-3, with D perhaps matching TRBD1 or TRBD2 (5 bases each). Germline CDR1 SQVTM, CDR2 ANQGSEA. Trimming shortened V by 7 bases and J by 4 bases, and 18 bases separated the two germline ends. The CDR3 runs 14 residues. CDR3 protein: CSARDQSYADTQYF. CDR3 nucleotides: TGCAGCGCCAGGGACCAGTCCTACGCAGATACGCAGTATTTT.

This clonotype was observed a few times. V gene TRBV6-5 combines with J gene TRBJ2-3; D perhaps matches TRBD2 (5 bases). The CDR3 runs to 13 residues. Trimming pared 2 bases from V and 4 bases from J, leaving 7 bases between. The germline CDR1 and CDR2 sequences are MNHEY and SVGAGI. The CDR3 DNA reads TGTGCCAGCAGTTACACCGGGGCAGATACGCAGTATTTT. Protein sequence: CASSYTGADTQYF.

Remarks on this clonotype: A junction end diverges from the germline sequence, so it may reflect a read error. The chain is built from TRBV11-2 and TRBJ2-7; 11 positions match TRBD2. CDR1 SGHAT and CDR2 FQNNGV come from the germline V gene. The CDR3 is 14 amino acids. CDR3 amino acids: CASSLIAGGYGQYF. The CDR3, as DNA: TGTGCCAGCAGTTTAATAGCGGGAGGGTACGGGCAGTACTTC.

This clonotype was seen a handful of times. The V gene is TRBV6-2 or TRBV6-3, the J gene TRBJ2-7; D is possibly TRBD1 (5 bases). Trimming shortened V by 5 bases and J by 6 bases, and 14 bases separated the two germline ends. Germline CDR1 is MNHEY and CDR2 is SVGEGT. This CDR3 has 13 amino acids. The CDR3 loop reads CASSTQQETEQYF. CDR3 DNA sequence: TGTGCCAGCAGTACCCAACAGGAAACCGAGCAGTACTTC.

There are a few counts of this clonotype. The chain links TRBV29-1 to TRBJ2-4, with 9 nucleotides matching TRBD1. Germline CDR1 reads SQVTM; CDR2 reads ANQGSEA. Unmatched junction bases numbered 7, after V lost 3 bases and J lost 7 bases. The CDR3 covers 14 residues. The CDR3 bases are TGCAGCGTTGACCCGGGGACAGGGATTAACATTCAGTACTTC. As protein: CSVDPGTGINIQYF.

The chain links TRBV6-5 to TRBJ2-2, with D perhaps TRBD2 (5 bases). Germline CDR1 is MNHEY and CDR2 is SVGAGI. The V end was cut by 2 bases, the J end by 4 bases, with 11 bases between. The CDR3 length is 15 residues. CDR3 nucleotides: TGTGCCAGCAGTTACGCCCTTCGGGGCACCGGGGAGCTGTTTTTT. Protein: CASSYALRGTGELFF.

The gene calls are TRBV20-1 and TRBJ2-2; 8 bases are shared with TRBD1. The CDR3 runs to 12 residues. Germline V gene data show CDR1 as DFQATT and CDR2 as SNEGSKA (reference sequence). The CDR3 sequence is CGGQGNTGELFF. CDR3 DNA sequence: TGCGGCGGACAGGGGAACACCGGGGAGCTGTTTTTT.

This clonotype occurred many times. The chain is built from TRBV5-1 and TRBJ2-3, with TRBD2 as a possible D gene (6 bases). The CDR3 covers 16 residues. V lost 4 bases and J lost 3, with 18 bases in between. In germline, CDR1 is SGHRS, CDR2 YFSETQ. CDR3 sequence (DNA): TGCGCCAGCAGCATGGGACTTATGGGATCTACAGATACGCAGTATTTT. Translation gives CASSMGLMGSTDTQYF. The complete variable domain, with remaining parts taken from reference TRBV5-1 and TRBJ2-3, reads KAGVTQTPRYLIKTRGQQVTLSCSPISGHRSVSWYQQTPGQGLQFLFEYFSETQRNKGNFPGRFSGRQFSNSRSEMNVSTLELGDSALYLCASSMGLMGSTDTQYFGPGTRLTVL.

This clonotype was seen more than once but under ten times. V is TRBV29-1 and J is TRBJ1-2, with 7 bases matching TRBD1. CDR3 length: 16 amino acids. With 3 bases clipped from V and 6 bases from J, the junction kept 16 bases outside the gene matches. Germline V lookup: CDR1 SQVTM, CDR2 ANQGSEA. CDR3 in DNA: TGCAGCGTTGAGGGGGGTAAAGGGGGCGTAAATAATGGCTACACCTTC. Amino acids: CSVEGGKGGVNNGYTF.

The chain couples TRBV11-1 to TRBJ2-2; D might be TRBD1 (6 bases). The CDR3 sequence is 18 residues long. CDR1 and CDR2 from the germline V gene are SGHAT and FQDESV (reference sequence). The V end lost 1 base, the J end lost 0 bases, and 15 bases lay between the germline ends. CDR3: CASSLVRLQGSNTGELFF. The CDR3 nucleotides are TGTGCCAGCAGCTTAGTGCGGCTGCAGGGGTCGAACACCGGGGAGCTGTTTTTT.

This clonotype has at least ten counts. This chain joins TRBV28 and TRBJ1-2, with 7 bases lining up with TRBD1. This CDR3 spans 12 amino acids. CDR1 and CDR2 (germline): MDHEN, SYDVKM. J lost 4 bases, V lost 7 bases, and 3 bases had no gene match. The CDR3 DNA is TGTGCCAGCACTGACAGGGCCTATGGCTACACCTTC. This encodes CASTDRAYGYTF.